The clone carrying this T cell receptor (beta chain) has ten or more counts. Its antigen remains unidentified. Clinical symptoms, serum thyroxine, TRAb, thyroid ultrasound and orbital computed tomography informed diagnoses. These data are taken from a study of T cells in Graves' hyperthyroidism and ophthalmopathy. General study findings and limits: Most thyroid clonotypes expanded above 0.001 were also detected in blood.

The CDR3 runs to 15 residues. Germline V gives CDR1 SNHLY, CDR2 FYNNEI. Unmatched junction bases numbered 6, after V lost 0 bases and J lost 5 bases. TCR beta CDR3 region amplification was performed from RNA transcripts. A set of HTBI primers served as the primers for a first-round RT-PCR of the TCR CDR3. TCRdb re-called the multiplex PCR reads with MiXCR, one entry per CDR3 protein. Here the sample spans hundreds of thousands of distinct CDR3 sequences, roughly 14% being singletons. Material for sequencing was blood. The receptor comes from a man younger than 30 with Graves' ophthalmopathy. The V and J genes are TRBV2 and TRBJ2-5; TRBD2 agrees at 7 bases. This CDR3 reads CASSEAWGGKETQYF. The CDR3 nucleotides are TGTGCCAGCAGTGAAGCGTGGGGGGGAAAGGAGACCCAGTACTTC. Based on the CDR3 plus reference TRBV2 and TRBJ2-5, the full variable domain is EPEVTQTPSHQVTQMGQEVILRCVPISNHLYFYWYRQILGQKVEFLVSFYNNEISEKSEIFDDQFSVERPDGSNFTLKIRSTKLEDSAMYFCASSEAWGGKETQYFGPGTRLLVL.